This is a list of T cell receptor beta chains from one sample in a study of T cells in localized non-small cell lung cancer. Sequencing used immunoSEQ multiplex PCR; TCRdb keeps in-frame clones, though not all of them. The repertoire holds 25,000 to 40,000 clones, with around 80% as singletons. The material was peripheral blood, obtained before any cancer treatment. These receptors came from a male donor at least 60 years old with stage III squamous cell lung carcinoma. Each CDR3 is given with its conserved first and last residue. A D gene is named only where the DNA matches it firmly. Some rows have no size entry. The others give once, few or many, or a class for an expanded clone.

>.|once|TRBV14|TRBJ1-1
CASSLYRDEAFF
TGTGCCAGCAGCCTATACAGGGACGAAGCTTTCTTT
>.|.|TRBV27|TRBJ2-7
CASSPRRVNLFYEQYF
TGTGCCAGCAGTCCGCGTCGGGTGAATCTATTCTACGAGCAGTACTTC
>TRBD2|.|TRBV4-3|TRBJ2-1
CASSQDYGTTYNEQFF
TGCGCCAGCAGCCAAGACTATGGGACTACATACAATGAGCAGTTCTTC
>TRBD1|.|TRBV6-4|TRBJ1-6
CASSARQGTPLHF
TGTGCCAGCAGCGCAAGACAGGGGACACCCCTCCACTTT
>TRBD2|.|TRBV11-3|TRBJ2-3
CASSLGGPTDTQYF
TGTGCCAGCAGCTTGGGAGGGCCCACAGATACGCAGTATTTT
>.|.|TRBV10-3|TRBJ2-5
CAISPQGSQETQYF
TGTGCCATCAGCCCTCAGGGTTCCCAAGAGACCCAGTACTTC
>.|.|TRBV27|TRBJ1-2
CASSLGGNYGYTF
TGTGCCAGCAGTTTGGGGGGTAACTATGGCTACACCTTC
>.|.|TRBV7-2|TRBJ1-4
CASSPSLQGIGEKLFF
TGTGCCAGCAGCCCCTCCCTACAGGGAATAGGGGAAAAACTGTTTTTT
>.|.|TRBV6-1|TRBJ1-2
CASSGGFSYGYTF
TGTGCCAGCAGTGGGGGATTTAGCTATGGCTACACCTTC
>.|.|TRBV28|TRBJ1-6
CASSLSPGKKSPLHF
TGTGCCAGCAGTTTATCACCAGGGAAGAAGTCACCCCTCCACTTT
>.|.|TRBV1|TRBJ2-4
CTSSQDWTHQHFCGSRSKNIQYF
TGCACCAGCAGCCAAGATTGGACTCACCAACATTTCTGCGGGAGTCGGTCCAAAAACATTCAGTACTTC
>.|.|TRBV5-1|TRBJ2-1
CASSLGLQKINEQFF
TGCGCCAGCAGCCTAGGACTTCAGAAGATCAATGAGCAGTTCTTC
>.|.|TRBV30|TRBJ1-2
CAWSVSVLYGYTF
TGTGCCTGGAGTGTGTCCGTACTCTATGGCTACACCTTC
>.|.|TRBV2|TRBJ1-4
CASSSQGFREKLFF
TGTGCCAGCAGTTCACAGGGATTTCGCGAAAAACTGTTTTTT
>.|.|TRBV7-6|TRBJ2-7
CASSLAEGYEQYF
TGTGCCAGCAGCTTAGCGGAGGGGTACGAGCAGTACTTC
>.|.|TRBV19|TRBJ1-1
CASSIANGLTHTEAFF
TGTGCCAGTAGTATAGCGAATGGGTTAACGCACACTGAAGCTTTCTTT
>TRBD1|.|TRBV4-3|TRBJ1-1
CASSPSNRGLISEAFF
TGCGCCAGCAGCCCCTCCAACAGGGGTTTGATTTCTGAAGCTTTCTTT
>TRBD1|.|TRBV5-4|TRBJ2-1
CASSKGTEGSYNEQFF
TGTGCCAGCAGCAAAGGGACAGAGGGCTCCTACAATGAGCAGTTCTTC
>TRBD1|few|TRBV9|TRBJ2-6
CASSLRDSRSGANVLTF
TGTGCCAGCAGCCTCCGGGACAGCCGCTCTGGGGCCAACGTCCTGACTTTC
>.|.|TRBV5-6|TRBJ1-1
CASSFGFGPGIVTEAFF
TGTGCCAGCAGCTTCGGGTTTGGGCCGGGAATAGTCACTGAAGCTTTCTTT
>.|.|TRBV25-1|TRBJ1-1
CASSASVAGRVNTEAFF
TGTGCCAGCAGTGCTAGCGTGGCAGGGCGGGTGAACACTGAAGCTTTCTTT
>.|.|TRBV6-6|TRBJ1-4
CASTTGDSNEKLFF
TGTGCCAGCACCACTGGAGATTCTAATGAAAAACTGTTTTTT
>.|.|TRBV7-2|TRBJ1-5
CASSLAGGAQHF
TGTGCCAGCAGCTTAGCAGGGGGGGCCCAGCATTTT
>.|.|TRBV30|TRBJ1-6
CACLDRSRDSPLHF
TGTGCCTGCCTAGACCGTTCAAGGGATTCACCCCTCCACTTT
>TRBD1|.|TRBV4-3|TRBJ2-3
CASSHPGDREVPDTQYF
TGCGCCAGCAGCCACCCCGGTGACAGGGAAGTCCCAGATACGCAGTATTTT
>.|.|TRBV12-5|TRBJ1-2
CASGLVGGGYTF
TGTGCTAGTGGTTTGGTAGGGGGAGGCTACACCTTC
>TRBD2|.|TRBV2|TRBJ2-1
CASSVGLALYNEQFF
TGTGCCAGCAGTGTGGGACTAGCGCTATACAATGAGCAGTTCTTC
>TRBD1|.|TRBV28|TRBJ1-5
CASSLRPQGRGANQPQHF
TGTGCCAGCAGTTTACGCCCGCAGGGCAGGGGGGCCAATCAGCCCCAGCATTTT